These T cell receptor beta chains were read from a single sample in a study of blood T cell repertoires in COVID-19. Assay used: immunoSEQ multiplex PCR; TCRdb lists only in-frame clones, some missing. The profile shows 150,000 to 200,000 clones, approximately 90% of them singletons. What was sequenced was peripheral blood. Every receptor here comes from a woman aged 70-85 years with COVID-19, enrolled during active disease. CDR3s include the opening cysteine and the closing phenylalanine or tryptophan. Each record gives: V gene, clone size, J gene, D gene, CDR3 protein, CDR3 DNA. D genes are given only for firm matches. Size is stated for part of the rows, as once, few or many counts, or as a class when the clone is expanded.

TRBV7-9,-,TRBJ1-1,-,CASILRSPMNTEAFF,TGTGCCAGCATCTTGAGAAGCCCCATGAACACTGAAGCTTTCTTT
TRBV7-9,few,TRBJ1-2,-,CASSLPGLAYGYTF,TGTGCCAGCAGCTTACCGGGACTTGCCTATGGCTACACCTTC
TRBV4-3,-,TRBJ2-2,TRBD1,CASSRHGTGANTGELFF,TGCGCCAGCAGCCGACATGGGACAGGGGCGAACACCGGGGAGCTGTTTTTT
TRBV28,-,TRBJ1-1,TRBD1,CAGRTGGLMNTEAFF,TGTGCCGGACGGACAGGGGGGCTAATGAACACTGAAGCTTTCTTT
TRBV5-1,-,TRBJ2-1,TRBD2,CASRLADSSYNEQFF,TGCGCCAGCAGACTAGCGGATAGCTCCTACAATGAGCAGTTCTTC
TRBV6-5,-,TRBJ1-2,-,CASPGQNYGYTF,TGTGCCAGTCCGGGTCAGAACTATGGCTACACCTTC
TRBV7-2,-,TRBJ1-1,-,CASRQTSASGAFF,TGTGCCAGCAGGCAGACCTCGGCCAGCGGGGCTTTCTTT
TRBV30,-,TRBJ2-7,TRBD1,CAWSRPTGTPYEQYF,TGTGCCTGGAGCCGACCGACAGGGACCCCCTACGAGCAGTACTTC
TRBV7-9,few,TRBJ2-3,TRBD2,CASRVASGIKGADTQYF,TGTGCCAGTAGGGTGGCTAGCGGGATAAAAGGCGCAGATACGCAGTATTTT
TRBV6-1,-,TRBJ2-5,-,CASSEGGNQETQYF,TGTGCCAGCAGTGAAGGCGGGAACCAAGAGACCCAGTACTTC
TRBV3-1/TRBV3-2,-,TRBJ2-1,TRBD2,CASSDFSGRYNEQFF,TGTGCCAGCAGCGATTTTAGCGGGAGGTACAATGAGCAGTTCTTC
TRBV18,-,TRBJ2-7,TRBD1,CASSPGTGVSSYEQYF,TGTGCCAGCTCACCCGGGACAGGGGTGTCATCCTACGAGCAGTACTTC
TRBV18,-,TRBJ2-7,TRBD2,CASSASGSPYEQYF,TGTGCCAGCTCGGCTAGCGGGAGCCCCTACGAGCAGTACTTC
TRBV6-6,-,TRBJ2-3,-,CASIPGGSGGRGTQYF,TGTGCCAGCATTCCCGGGGGCAGCGGCGGGAGAGGTACGCAGTATTTT
TRBV13,-,TRBJ1-2,-,CASSLGQGAYGYTF,TGTGCCAGCAGCTTAGGACAGGGAGCCTATGGCTACACCTTC
TRBV7-2,-,TRBJ1-2,-,CASSSLRGGGYTF,TGTGCCAGCAGCTCTCTGCGGGGGGGCGGCTACACCTTC
TRBV4-2,once,TRBJ2-7,TRBD2,CASSQVSTSGEYEQYF,TGTGCCAGCAGCCAAGTATCCACTAGCGGGGAGTACGAGCAGTACTTC
TRBV6-2/TRBV6-3,-,TRBJ1-1,-,CASSYSTGFVMNTEAFF,TGTGCCAGCAGTTACTCGACGGGATTCGTCATGAACACTGAAGCTTTCTTT
TRBV3-1/TRBV3-2,-,TRBJ2-7,-,CASSRGTDIYEQYF,TGTGCCAGCAGCCGCGGGACAGACATATACGAGCAGTACTTC
TRBV18,-,TRBJ1-6,-,CASSPGYRDRHSPLHF,TGTGCCAGCTCACCGGGCTACAGGGATCGTCATTCACCCCTCCACTTT
TRBV19,-,TRBJ1-5,TRBD1,CASSRNTAGGSNQPQHF,TGTGCCAGTAGCAGAAATACGGCAGGGGGGTCCAATCAGCCCCAGCATTTT
TRBV3-1/TRBV3-2,-,TRBJ1-3,TRBD1,CASRWQGAVGNTIYF,TGTGCCAGCAGATGGCAGGGGGCAGTTGGAAACACCATATATTTT
TRBV28,-,TRBJ1-5,-,CASGNARAPYSNQPQHF,TGTGCCAGCGGAAACGCCAGGGCGCCTTATAGCAATCAGCCCCAGCATTTT
TRBV6-5,-,TRBJ1-1,-,CASGLQLNTEAFF,TGTGCCAGCGGCTTACAGCTGAACACTGAAGCTTTCTTT
TRBV20-1,-,TRBJ1-4,-,CSARRKEKLFF,TGCAGTGCTAGGAGGAAGGAGAAACTGTTTTTT
TRBV30,once,TRBJ2-2,TRBD1,CAWSDNRGPGTGELFF,TGTGCCTGGAGTGATAACAGGGGGCCGGGCACCGGGGAGCTGTTTTTT
TRBV5-6,-,TRBJ2-1,TRBD1,CASSLANRGTEQFF,TGTGCCAGCAGCTTGGCTAACAGGGGAACCGAGCAGTTCTTC
TRBV24-1,-,TRBJ2-1,TRBD2,CATSRLAGEKQFF,TGTGCCACCAGTAGACTAGCGGGAGAGAAGCAGTTCTTC
TRBV5-6,-,TRBJ1-6,TRBD1,CASRLAAAGGNSPLHF,TGTGCCAGCAGATTGGCCGCCGCAGGGGGGAATTCACCCCTCCACTTT
TRBV6-5,-,TRBJ2-7,-,CASSTLGGPYEQYF,TGTGCCAGCAGTACCTTGGGGGGACCCTACGAGCAGTACTTC
TRBV10-3,-,TRBJ2-3,TRBD1,CAARRGGLSDTQYF,TGTGCCGCTCGCAGAGGGGGCCTGAGTGATACGCAGTATTTT
TRBV29-1,once,TRBJ1-3,-,CSVKSSGNTIYF,TGCAGCGTGAAGAGCTCTGGAAACACCATATATTTT
TRBV5-5,-,TRBJ1-4,TRBD1,CASSLGDRDNEKLFF,TGTGCCAGCAGCTTGGGGGACAGGGATAATGAAAAACTGTTTTTT
TRBV30,-,TRBJ1-3,-,CAWSVRGHLGSGNTIYF,TGTGCCTGGAGTGTAAGGGGACACCTAGGATCCGGAAACACCATATATTTT
TRBV7-2,-,TRBJ1-2,-,CASSLGSGENYGYTF,TGTGCCAGCAGCTTAGGGTCAGGGGAGAACTATGGCTACACCTTC
TRBV6-5,few,TRBJ2-7,TRBD1,CASSYSRGPSYEQYF,TGTGCCAGCAGTTACTCGAGGGGGCCCTCCTACGAGCAGTACTTC
TRBV6-5,-,TRBJ2-7,TRBD1,CASKPGTDSYEQYF,TGTGCCAGCAAGCCCGGGACAGATTCCTACGAGCAGTACTTC
TRBV4-1,-,TRBJ1-1,-,CASSQALFTEAFF,TGCGCCAGCAGCCAAGCACTGTTCACTGAAGCTTTCTTT
TRBV6-5,-,TRBJ2-7,TRBD1,CASSRDREYEQYF,TGTGCCAGCAGTCGGGACAGAGAATACGAGCAGTACTTC
TRBV10-3,-,TRBJ1-2,-,CATRPPSDNGYTF,TGTGCCACACGACCTCCCTCGGACAATGGCTACACCTTC
TRBV19,-,TRBJ1-3,-,CASSITEGGGNTIYF,TGTGCCAGTAGTATCACCGAGGGTGGCGGAAACACCATATATTTT
TRBV3-1/TRBV3-2,-,TRBJ1-3,-,CASSQAGHSGNTIYF,TGTGCCAGCAGCCAAGCAGGCCACTCTGGAAACACCATATATTTT
TRBV7-3,-,TRBJ2-2,-,CASSLNPYVQGGELFF,TGTGCCAGCAGCTTAAACCCGTATGTCCAGGGAGGGGAGCTGTTTTTT
TRBV5-1,-,TRBJ2-7,TRBD1,CASSPGQGGPVEQYF,TGCGCCAGCAGCCCAGGACAGGGAGGCCCCGTCGAGCAGTACTTC
TRBV19,-,TRBJ1-5,-,CASKQSNSNQPQHF,TGTGCCAGTAAACAATCGAATAGCAATCAGCCCCAGCATTTT
TRBV28,-,TRBJ1-1,-,CASSLAGANTEAFF,TGTGCCAGCAGTTTAGCAGGGGCGAACACTGAAGCTTTCTTT
TRBV4-2,-,TRBJ1-2,-,CASSQDRGSYGYTF,TGTGCCAGCAGCCAAGATCGAGGCAGTTATGGCTACACCTTC
TRBV6-5,once,TRBJ2-5,-,CASTYHIQETQYF,TGTGCCAGCACCTATCATATCCAAGAGACCCAGTACTTC
TRBV5-1,-,TRBJ2-7,TRBD2,CASSMSGLADYEQYF,TGCGCCAGCAGCATGTCCGGACTAGCGGACTACGAGCAGTACTTC
TRBV20-1,-,TRBJ2-7,-,CSASGSRYGYEQYF,TGCAGTGCTAGTGGTAGCCGATACGGCTACGAGCAGTACTTC
TRBV2,-,TRBJ1-4,-,CASSDRGWTNRATNEKLFF,TGTGCCAGCAGTGATAGGGGTTGGACAAACCGGGCAACTAATGAAAAACTGTTTTTT
TRBV7-9,-,TRBJ2-7,-,CASSLQSDEQYF,TGTGCCAGCAGCTTACAGAGCGACGAGCAGTACTTC
TRBV2,-,TRBJ1-2,-,CASSEARLGGFYGYTF,TGTGCCAGCAGTGAAGCGCGATTGGGGGGTTTCTATGGCTACACCTTC
TRBV7-9,few,TRBJ2-7,TRBD1,CASSLVGQTYEQYF,TGTGCCAGCAGCTTAGTGGGACAGACCTACGAGCAGTACTTC
TRBV2,-,TRBJ1-5,-,CASSVPNQPQHF,TGTGCCAGCAGTGTCCCGAATCAGCCCCAGCATTTT
TRBV7-9,-,TRBJ2-5,TRBD1,CASSPPGQGYETQYF,TGTGCCAGCAGCCCGCCGGGACAGGGTTACGAGACCCAGTACTTC
TRBV11-3,-,TRBJ2-3,TRBD2,CASSRGGITDTQYF,TGTGCCAGCAGCAGGGGAGGGATCACAGATACGCAGTATTTT
TRBV11-2,-,TRBJ1-3,TRBD1,CASSRTGAGNTIYF,TGTGCCAGCAGCCGTACAGGGGCCGGAAACACCATATATTTT
TRBV5-1,-,TRBJ2-1,TRBD2,CASSLSGSRNEQFF,TGCGCCAGCAGCCTAAGCGGGAGTCGGAATGAGCAGTTCTTC